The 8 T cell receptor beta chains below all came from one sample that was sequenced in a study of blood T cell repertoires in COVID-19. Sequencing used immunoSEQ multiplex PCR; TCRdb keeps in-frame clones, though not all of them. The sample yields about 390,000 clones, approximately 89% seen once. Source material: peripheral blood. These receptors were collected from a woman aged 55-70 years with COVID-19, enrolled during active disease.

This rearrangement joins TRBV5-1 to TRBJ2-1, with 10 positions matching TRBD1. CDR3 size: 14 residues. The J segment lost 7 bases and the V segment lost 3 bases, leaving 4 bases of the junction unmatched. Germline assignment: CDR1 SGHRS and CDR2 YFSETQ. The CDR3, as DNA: TGCGCCAGCAGCTCGGGACAGGGGTGGAATGAGCAGTTCTTC. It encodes CASSSGQGWNEQFF.

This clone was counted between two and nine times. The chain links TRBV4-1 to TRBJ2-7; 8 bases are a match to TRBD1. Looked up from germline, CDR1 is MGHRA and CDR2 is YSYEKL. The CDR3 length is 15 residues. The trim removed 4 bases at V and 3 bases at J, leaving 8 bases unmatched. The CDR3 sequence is CASSPGQDVNYEQYF. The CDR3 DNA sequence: TGCGCCAGCAGCCCGGGACAGGACGTGAACTACGAGCAGTACTTC.

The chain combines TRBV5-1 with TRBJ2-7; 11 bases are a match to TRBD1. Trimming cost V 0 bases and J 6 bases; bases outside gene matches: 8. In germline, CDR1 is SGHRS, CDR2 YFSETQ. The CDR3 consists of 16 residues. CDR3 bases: TGCGCCAGCAGCTTGGTTTGGGGACAGGGGGAGTCCGAGCAGTACTTC. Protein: CASSLVWGQGESEQYF.

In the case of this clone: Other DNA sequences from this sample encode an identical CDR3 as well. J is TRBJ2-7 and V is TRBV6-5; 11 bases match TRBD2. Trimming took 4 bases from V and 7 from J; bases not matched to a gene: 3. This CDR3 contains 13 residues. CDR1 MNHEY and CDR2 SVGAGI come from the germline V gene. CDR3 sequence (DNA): TGTGCCAGCAGTTTAGCGGGGGGGAGGGAGCAGTACTTC. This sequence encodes CASSLAGGREQYF.

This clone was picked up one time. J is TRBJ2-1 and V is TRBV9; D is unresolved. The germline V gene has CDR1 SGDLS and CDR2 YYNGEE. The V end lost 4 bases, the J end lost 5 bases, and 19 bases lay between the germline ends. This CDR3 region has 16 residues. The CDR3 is CASSPRAFLQNNEQFF. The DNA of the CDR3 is TGTGCCAGCAGCCCCCGAGCTTTTCTCCAAAACAATGAGCAGTTCTTC.

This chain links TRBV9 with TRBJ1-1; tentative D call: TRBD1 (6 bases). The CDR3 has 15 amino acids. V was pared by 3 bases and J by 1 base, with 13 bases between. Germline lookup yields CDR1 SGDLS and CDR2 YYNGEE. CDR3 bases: TGTGCCAGCAGCGAAAACCCGACAGGGAACACTGAAGCTTTCTTT. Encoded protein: CASSENPTGNTEAFF.

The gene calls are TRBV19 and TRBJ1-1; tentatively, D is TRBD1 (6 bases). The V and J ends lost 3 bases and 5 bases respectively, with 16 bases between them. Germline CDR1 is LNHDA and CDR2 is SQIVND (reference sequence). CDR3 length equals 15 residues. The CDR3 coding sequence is TGTGCCAGTAGTATCACTGGGGGCAAAGGGACTGAAGCTTTCTTT. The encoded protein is CASSITGGKGTEAFF.

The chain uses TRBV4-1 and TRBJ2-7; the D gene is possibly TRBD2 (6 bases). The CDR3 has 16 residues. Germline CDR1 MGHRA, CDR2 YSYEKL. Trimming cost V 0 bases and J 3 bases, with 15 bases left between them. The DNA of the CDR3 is TGCGCCAGCAGCCAAGAGGTTTCGGGAGCAGGCTACGAGCAGTACTTC. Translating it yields CASSQEVSGAGYEQYF.